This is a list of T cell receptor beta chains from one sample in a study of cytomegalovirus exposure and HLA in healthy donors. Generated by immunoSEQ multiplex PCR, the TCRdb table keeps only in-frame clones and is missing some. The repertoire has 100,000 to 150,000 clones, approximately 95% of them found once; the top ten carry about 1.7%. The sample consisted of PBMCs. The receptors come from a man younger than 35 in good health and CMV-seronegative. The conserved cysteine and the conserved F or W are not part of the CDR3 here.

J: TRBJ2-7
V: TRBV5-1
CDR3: ASSEQGYEQY

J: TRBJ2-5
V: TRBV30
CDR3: AHGTGRDQETQY

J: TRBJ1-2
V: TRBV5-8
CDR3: ASTRGTGIYGYT

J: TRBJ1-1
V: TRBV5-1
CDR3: ASRIQGATEAF

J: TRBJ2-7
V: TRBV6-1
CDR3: ATNPGTGGYEQY

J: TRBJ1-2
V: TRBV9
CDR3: ASRSRALGYT

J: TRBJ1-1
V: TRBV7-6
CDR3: ASRKIGLGKGTEAF

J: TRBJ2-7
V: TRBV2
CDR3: ASRDYRGGEQY

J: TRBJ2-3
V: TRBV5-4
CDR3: ASSFSGRVVDTQY

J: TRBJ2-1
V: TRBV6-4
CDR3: ASSSQRLAGDYEQF

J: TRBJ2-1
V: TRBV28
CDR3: ASSSRENVIDNEQF

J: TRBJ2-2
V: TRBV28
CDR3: ASSSPLLRESAGELF

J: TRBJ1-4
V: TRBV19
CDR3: ASSDRSATNEKLF

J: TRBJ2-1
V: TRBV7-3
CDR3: ASSSLAGGEQF

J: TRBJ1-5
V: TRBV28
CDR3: ASSSPDSRNQPQH

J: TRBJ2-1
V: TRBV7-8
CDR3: ASRSSGSSLNEQF

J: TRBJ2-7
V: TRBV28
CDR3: ASSRSSEQY

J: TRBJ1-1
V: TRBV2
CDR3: ASSSGQNTEAF

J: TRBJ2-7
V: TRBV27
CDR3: ASTGLADEQY

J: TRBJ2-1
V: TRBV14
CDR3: ASSHTSGTMNEQF

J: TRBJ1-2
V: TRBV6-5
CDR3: ASSYPGTGQGGYT

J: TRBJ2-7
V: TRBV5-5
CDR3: ASSLKPGLAGGPHEQY

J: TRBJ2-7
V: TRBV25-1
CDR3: ASSDQGVEQY

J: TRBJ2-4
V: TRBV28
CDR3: ASRNQGIQNIQY

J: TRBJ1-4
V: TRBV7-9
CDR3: ASSPRGGATNEKLF

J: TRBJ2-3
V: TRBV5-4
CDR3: ASSLGLGQGSTDTQY

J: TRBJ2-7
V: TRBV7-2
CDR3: ASSLSSRGLGEQY

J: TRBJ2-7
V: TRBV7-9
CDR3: ASSVATGIYEQY